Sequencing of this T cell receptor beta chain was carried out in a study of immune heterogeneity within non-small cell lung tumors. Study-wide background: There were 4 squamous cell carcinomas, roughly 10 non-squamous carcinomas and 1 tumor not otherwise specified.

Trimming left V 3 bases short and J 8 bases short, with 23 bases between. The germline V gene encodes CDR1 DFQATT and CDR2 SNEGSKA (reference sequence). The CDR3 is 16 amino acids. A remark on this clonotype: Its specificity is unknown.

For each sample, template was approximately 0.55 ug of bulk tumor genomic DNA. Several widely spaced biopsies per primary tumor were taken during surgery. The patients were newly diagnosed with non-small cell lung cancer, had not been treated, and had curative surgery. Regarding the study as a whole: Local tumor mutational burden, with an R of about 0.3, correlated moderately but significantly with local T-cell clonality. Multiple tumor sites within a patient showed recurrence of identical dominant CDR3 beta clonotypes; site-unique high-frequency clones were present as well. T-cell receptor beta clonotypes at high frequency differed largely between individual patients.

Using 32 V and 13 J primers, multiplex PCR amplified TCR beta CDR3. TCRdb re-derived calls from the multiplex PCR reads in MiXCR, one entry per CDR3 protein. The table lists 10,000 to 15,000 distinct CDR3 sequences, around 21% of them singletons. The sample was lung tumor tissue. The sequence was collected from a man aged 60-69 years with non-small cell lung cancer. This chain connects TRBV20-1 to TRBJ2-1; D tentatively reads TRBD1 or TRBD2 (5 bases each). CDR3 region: CSARTFLGEMRDEQFF. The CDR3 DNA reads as TGCAGTGCTAGGACCTTTCTAGGGGAGATGAGGGATGAGCAGTTCTTC.